This TCR beta chain stems from a study of control samples from healthy donors and cancer patients. Clones were read by immunoSEQ multiplex PCR, and TCRdb kept only the in-frame ones, dropping some. The repertoire holds over 200,000 clones, with over 75% as singletons. Germline assignment: CDR1 MNHEY and CDR2 SVGAGI. The CDR3 is 14 residues long. V was clipped by 5 bases and J by 10 bases; unmatched bases: 7. The sequencing input was PBMCs. This TCR was recovered from a woman in her sixties or seventies with lung cancer. This sequence joins TRBV6-5 and TRBJ1-6, with 8 bases lining up with TRBD1. CDR3 region: CASSLRTGTSPLHF. CDR3 in DNA: TGTGCCAGCAGTCTACGGACAGGGACCTCACCCCTCCACTTT.